These 26 T cell receptor beta chains were sequenced from one sample in a study of quantifying T cell responses using KT2 cells. About the research overall: TCR alpha and beta constant-region primers primed reverse transcription of RNA.

Each cDNA got a UMI-containing oligo ligated at its 3' end. First-round PCR used roughly 4 cycles and beta primers RC1.1 and RC1.2 covering TRBC1 and TRBC2. MiXCR, run by TCRdb on the UMI-ligation and nested PCR reads, gives a single entry per CDR3 protein. Seen here are 25,000 to 35,000 distinct CDR3 sequences, more than 7% observed once, and the top ten hold approximately 14%. What was sequenced was PBMCs spiked with cells of the T cell clone KT2. The receptor source for this set is a human donor.

This clonotype was observed a few times. The J gene is TRBJ2-7, the V gene TRBV3-1; D not resolved. Trimming pared 2 bases from V and 1 base from J, leaving 12 bases between. Germline CDR1 and CDR2: LGHDT and YNNKEL (reference sequence). There are 15 residues in the CDR3. CDR3 sequence reads: CASSQRQISSYEQYF. CDR3 bases: TGTGCCAGCAGCCAAAGGCAGATATCATCCTACGAGCAGTACTTC.

This clonotype has at least ten counts. The chain is built from TRBV20-1 and TRBJ1-1; TRBD1 is a possible D gene (5 bases). Germline lookup yields CDR1 DFQATT and CDR2 SNEGSKA (reference sequence). This CDR3 is 14 amino acids long. The germline V and J ends were trimmed by 0 bases and 0 bases, with 8 bases remaining between them. The CDR3 spells CSAREDRLNTEAFF. CDR3 sequence (DNA): TGCAGTGCTAGAGAAGACAGATTGAACACTGAAGCTTTCTTT.

This clonotype was observed a handful of times. The chain recombines TRBV5-1 with TRBJ2-2; a weak D match, TRBD1 (6 bases). The CDR3 length is 15 residues. CDR1 and CDR2 from the germline V gene are SGHRS and YFSETQ. Trimming pared 4 bases from V and 1 base from J, leaving 11 bases between. CDR3 DNA: TGCGCCAGCAGCCGACAGGAAGAGAACACCGGGGAGCTGTTTTTT. It encodes CASSRQEENTGELFF.

The chain couples TRBV10-3 to TRBJ1-6, with D unclear. Germline lookup yields CDR1 ENHRY and CDR2 SYGVKD. The V end lost 7 bases, the J end lost 0 bases, and 7 bases lay between the germline ends. The CDR3 runs 14 residues. This CDR3 is CAIKGSSYNSPLHF. The CDR3 coding sequence is TGTGCCATCAAGGGAAGCTCCTATAATTCACCCCTCCACTTT.

The chain carries TRBV6-6 and TRBJ2-5, with D possibly TRBD1 on 5 matching bases. CDR1 is MNHNY, CDR2 SVGAGI, per germline (reference sequence). The CDR3 loop spans 15 amino acids. V was trimmed by 6 bases and J by 4 bases, leaving 18 bases between them. This chain's CDR3 is CASSNWGPDVETQYF. The CDR3 coding sequence is TGTGCCAGCAGCAATTGGGGCCCCGACGTAGAGACCCAGTACTTC.

In nucleotides, the CDR3 is TGCGCCAGCAGCTTTGGCGGCACCTCCTACGAGCAGTACTTC. Translating gives CASSFGGTSYEQYF. The chain employs TRBV5-1 and TRBJ2-7; D gene unclear. CDR1 and CDR2 from the germline V gene are SGHRS and YFSETQ. Trimming pared 2 bases from V and 0 bases from J, leaving 9 bases between. The CDR3 consists of 14 residues.

This chain links TRBV20-1 with TRBJ1-3; D is unresolved. Germline values: CDR1 DFQATT, CDR2 SNEGSKA (reference sequence). Trimming removed 0 bases at V and 3 bases at J, with 9 bases between. The CDR3 runs to 14 residues. The CDR3 sequence is CSARDHALGNTIYF. The CDR3 DNA reads TGCAGTGCTAGAGATCACGCACTTGGAAACACCATATATTTT.

The chain uses TRBV25-1 and TRBJ2-5, with D tentatively TRBD2 (5 bases). V was trimmed by 5 bases and J by 4 bases, leaving 14 bases between them. This CDR3 has 14 amino acids. Germline CDR1 is MGHDK and CDR2 is SYGVNS. The CDR3 nucleotides read TGTGCCAGCAGTCTAGCTGTGGGAACAGAGACCCAGTACTTC. This sequence encodes CASSLAVGTETQYF.

This clonotype was recorded many times. DNA of the CDR3: TGTGCCTGGAGTGTTCAGAGTGGCTATGGCTACACCTTC. Translated: CAWSVQSGYGYTF. The V and J genes are TRBV30 and TRBJ1-2; D remains ambiguous. Trimming shortened V by 0 bases and J by 4 bases, and 9 bases separated the two germline ends. This CDR3 has 13 residues. CDR1 and CDR2 from the germline V gene are GTSNPN and SVGIG (reference sequence).

This clonotype was counted between two and nine times. This chain uses TRBV5-1 with TRBJ1-2; D is unclear. CDR1 and CDR2 (germline): SGHRS, YFSETQ. Trimming stripped 2 bases from V and 7 bases from J, with 21 bases between. The CDR3 contains 16 residues. In nucleotides, the CDR3 is TGCGCCAGCAGCTTAACACGGACGGCCGACGGAGCTGGCTACACCTTC. Translated: CASSLTRTADGAGYTF.

Ten or more counts support this clonotype. The V call is TRBV6-5, the J call TRBJ1-4, with D unresolved. This CDR3 region has 13 residues. Germline assignment: CDR1 MNHEY and CDR2 SVGAGI. Trimming removed 6 bases at V and 3 bases at J, with 8 bases between. The CDR3 DNA follows: TGTGCCAGCAGCGGGCTAGCTAATGAAAAACTGTTTTTT. Protein product: CASSGLANEKLFF.

In this sample, this clonotype turned up a few times. This chain links TRBV27 with TRBJ2-1; 8 bases are a match to TRBD2. After removal of 7 bases from V and 2 bases from J, the junction contained 4 bases not matched to a gene. Germline CDR1 MNHEY, CDR2 SMNVEV (reference sequence). This CDR3 contains 14 residues. The CDR3 is CASNALAAYNEQFF. The CDR3 nucleotides read TGTGCCAGCAACGCACTAGCGGCCTACAATGAGCAGTTCTTC.

The CDR3 protein is CASSLGNLGSYNEQFF. CDR3 bases: TGCGCCAGCAGCTTGGGAAACCTTGGGAGTTACAATGAGCAGTTCTTC. This chain connects TRBV5-1 to TRBJ2-1, with D possibly being TRBD2 (5 bases). The CDR3 spans 16 residues. CDR1 and CDR2 (germline): SGHRS, YFSETQ. The ends were cut back, 0 bases at V and 4 bases at J, with 14 bases in the middle.

This clonotype came up many times. J is TRBJ2-1 and V is TRBV7-6; 10 positions match TRBD2. Germline V gene lookup returns CDR1 SGHVS and CDR2 FNYEAQ. The CDR3 loop spans 17 amino acids. V lost 1 base and J lost 9; bases outside the gene matches: 12. CDR3 region: CASSLGAPSGRGAEQFF. In DNA, the CDR3 is TGTGCCAGCAGCTTAGGGGCCCCGAGCGGGAGGGGGGCTGAGCAGTTCTTC.

This clonotype has more than one count but fewer than ten. This sequence joins TRBV12-5 and TRBJ2-7; possible D gene TRBD1, 6 bases. Germline values: CDR1 LGHNT, CDR2 FRNRAP. Trimming cost V 6 bases and J 2 bases, with 14 bases left between them. The CDR3 is 14 residues long. The CDR3: CASGQRTATYEQYF. DNA for the CDR3: TGTGCTAGTGGGCAGAGGACAGCTACCTACGAGCAGTACTTC.

This clonotype has ten or more counts. The chain couples TRBV29-1 to TRBJ2-7; perhaps TRBD2 as D (6 bases). V was clipped by 8 bases and J by 3 bases, with 14 bases between them. The V gene's germline CDR1 is SQVTM and CDR2 ANQGSEA. CDR3 length: 12 residues. The chain's CDR3 is CSFWEEGYEQYF. The CDR3 bases are TGCAGCTTCTGGGAGGAGGGCTACGAGCAGTACTTC.

The rearrangement links TRBV20-1 to TRBJ2-2; D gene ambiguous. V was pared by 5 bases and J by 2 bases, with 9 bases between. This CDR3 contains 13 residues. Germline V gene lookup returns CDR1 DFQATT and CDR2 SNEGSKA (reference sequence). Here the CDR3 DNA reads TGCAGTGCTTCGGGCCCAAACACCGGGGAGCTGTTTTTT. Translating it yields CSASGPNTGELFF.

This chain connects TRBV6-2 or TRBV6-3 to TRBJ2-1; D may be TRBD1 (6 bases). The CDR3 sequence is 15 residues long. V was cut by 6 bases and J by 2 bases, with 14 bases left in between. From germline, CDR1 is MNHEY and CDR2 SVGEGT. The CDR3 DNA is TGTGCCAGCAGCCTCATCCGGACAGCCTACAATGAGCAGTTCTTC. This codes for CASSLIRTAYNEQFF.

The V call is TRBV12-3 or TRBV12-4, the J call TRBJ1-2; 9 bases line up with TRBD1. This CDR3 spans 15 amino acids. Germline trimming cut 6 bases from V and 5 bases from J; bases unmatched to any gene: 10. The CDR3 DNA sequence: TGTGCCAGCAGCGGGGGGACAGGGACGGAATATGGCTACACCTTC. This sequence encodes CASSGGTGTEYGYTF.

The chain recombines TRBV9 with TRBJ2-1; 7 bases are shared with TRBD2. CDR1 and CDR2 from the germline V gene are SGDLS and YYNGEE. Losses at the gene ends were 1 base for V and 6 bases for J; bases not matched to a gene: 4. The CDR3 totals 14 residues. Here the CDR3 reads CASSVSGTRNEQFF. The CDR3 DNA reads TGTGCCAGCAGCGTAAGCGGGACCCGCAATGAGCAGTTCTTC.

In this sample, this clonotype turned up many times. The chain has TRBV14 and TRBJ2-3; no clear D. CDR1 is SGHDN, CDR2 FVKESK, per germline. Trimming took 4 bases from V and 6 from J, leaving 8 bases between them. This CDR3 is built from 12 residues. CDR3 in amino acids: CASSPLLDTQYF. CDR3 in DNA: TGTGCCAGCAGCCCCCTCTTGGATACGCAGTATTTT.

This clonotype is judged medium-sized. The V and J genes are TRBV30 and TRBJ2-2; D is unresolved. V was pared by 3 bases and J by 3 bases, with 8 bases between. The CDR3 extends over 13 amino acids. Looked up from germline, CDR1 is GTSNPN and CDR2 is SVGIG (reference sequence). This chain's CDR3 is CAWRSYYTGELFF. CDR3 bases: TGTGCCTGGAGGTCCTATTACACCGGGGAGCTGTTTTTT.

The sample holds a few counts of this clonotype. This sequence joins TRBV25-1 and TRBJ1-3, with 9 bases that match TRBD1. The trim removed 6 bases at V and 0 bases at J, leaving 9 bases unmatched. Germline-derived CDR1 and CDR2 are MGHDK and SYGVNS. The CDR3 is 17 residues long. CDR3: CASRQTGGKLSGNTIYF. CDR3 DNA: TGTGCCAGCAGACAGACAGGGGGTAAACTCTCTGGAAACACCATATATTTT.

Many counts were recorded for this clonotype. The chain is built from TRBV20-1 and TRBJ2-4, with 10 bases identical to TRBD2. Trimming took 7 bases from V and 0 from J; bases not matched to a gene: 6. The CDR3 sequence is 15 residues long. Germline CDR1 and CDR2: DFQATT and SNEGSKA (reference sequence). Here the CDR3 DNA reads TGCAGTGTAAATAGCGGGAGGTCAGCCAAAAACATTCAGTACTTC. Translation: CSVNSGRSAKNIQYF.

This clonotype was detected a few times. V usage is TRBV5-1 and J usage is TRBJ2-1; D remains ambiguous. Trimming cost V 0 bases and J 10 bases, with 8 bases left between them. CDR1 and CDR2 (germline): SGHRS, YFSETQ. The CDR3 sequence is 12 residues long. The CDR3 here is CASSLVGEEQFF. CDR3 bases: TGCGCCAGCAGCTTGGTCGGAGAGGAGCAGTTCTTC.

Concerning this clonotype itself: A read error may explain this, as a much larger clone is one base away. The gene calls are TRBV7-9 and TRBJ1-4; TRBD1 is a possible D gene (5 bases). The CDR3 length is 16 residues. The germline V and J ends were trimmed by 9 bases and 5 bases, with 22 bases remaining between them. The germline gives CDR1 SEHNR, CDR2 FQNEAQ (reference sequence). CDR3 nucleotide sequence: TGTGCCAGAAGCGCGTCCTCCGGGACGGAGAATGAAAAACTGTTTTTT. It yields the protein CARSASSGTENEKLFF.